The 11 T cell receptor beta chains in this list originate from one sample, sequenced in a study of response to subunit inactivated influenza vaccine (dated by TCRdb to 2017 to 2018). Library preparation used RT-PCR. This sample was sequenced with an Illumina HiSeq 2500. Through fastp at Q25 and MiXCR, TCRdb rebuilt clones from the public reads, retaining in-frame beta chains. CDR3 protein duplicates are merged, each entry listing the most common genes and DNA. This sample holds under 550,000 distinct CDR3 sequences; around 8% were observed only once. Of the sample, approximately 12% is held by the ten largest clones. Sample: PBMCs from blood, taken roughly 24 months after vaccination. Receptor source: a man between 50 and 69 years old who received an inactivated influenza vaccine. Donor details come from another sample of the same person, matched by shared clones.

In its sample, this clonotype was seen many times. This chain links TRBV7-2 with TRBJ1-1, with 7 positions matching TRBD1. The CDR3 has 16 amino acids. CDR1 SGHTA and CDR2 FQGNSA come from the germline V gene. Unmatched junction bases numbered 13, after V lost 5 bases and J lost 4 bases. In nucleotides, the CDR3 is TGTGCCAGCAGCCTTAGACCGGGGACAGCCGGCACTGAAGCTTTCTTT. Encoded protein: CASSLRPGTAGTEAFF.

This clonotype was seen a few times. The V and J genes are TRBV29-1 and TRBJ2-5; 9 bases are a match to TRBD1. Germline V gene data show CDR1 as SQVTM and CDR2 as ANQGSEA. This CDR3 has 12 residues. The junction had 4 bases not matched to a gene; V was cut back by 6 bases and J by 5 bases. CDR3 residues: CSVGQGTETQYF. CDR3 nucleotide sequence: TGCAGCGTGGGACAGGGAACGGAGACCCAGTACTTC.

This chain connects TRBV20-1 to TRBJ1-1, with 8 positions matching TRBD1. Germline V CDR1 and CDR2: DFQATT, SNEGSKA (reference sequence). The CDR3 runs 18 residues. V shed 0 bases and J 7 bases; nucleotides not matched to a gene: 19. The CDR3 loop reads CSARDIRKGRGLRSEAFF. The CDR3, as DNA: TGCAGTGCTAGAGATATTAGGAAAGGCAGGGGGCTAAGGAGTGAAGCTTTCTTT.

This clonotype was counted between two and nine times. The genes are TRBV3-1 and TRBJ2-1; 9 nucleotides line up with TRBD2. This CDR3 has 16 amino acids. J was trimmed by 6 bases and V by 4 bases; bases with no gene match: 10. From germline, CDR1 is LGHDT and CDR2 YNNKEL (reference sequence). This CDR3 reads CASSRRAGGGGNEQFF. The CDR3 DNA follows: TGTGCCAGCAGCCGGAGAGCGGGGGGAGGCGGCAATGAGCAGTTCTTC.

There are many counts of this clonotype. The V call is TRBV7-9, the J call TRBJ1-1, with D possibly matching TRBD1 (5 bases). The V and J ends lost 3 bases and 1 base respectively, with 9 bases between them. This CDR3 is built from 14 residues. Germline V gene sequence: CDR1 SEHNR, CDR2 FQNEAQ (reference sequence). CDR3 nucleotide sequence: TGTGCCAGCAGCTTGGGGACCTCGAACACTGAAGCTTTCTTT. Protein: CASSLGTSNTEAFF.

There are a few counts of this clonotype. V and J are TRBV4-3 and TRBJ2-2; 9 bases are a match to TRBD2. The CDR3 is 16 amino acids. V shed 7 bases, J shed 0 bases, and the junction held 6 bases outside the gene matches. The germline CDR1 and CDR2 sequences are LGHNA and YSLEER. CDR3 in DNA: TGCGCCAGCAAACAGGGACTAGCAGCGAACACCGGGGAGCTGTTTTTT. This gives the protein CASKQGLAANTGELFF.

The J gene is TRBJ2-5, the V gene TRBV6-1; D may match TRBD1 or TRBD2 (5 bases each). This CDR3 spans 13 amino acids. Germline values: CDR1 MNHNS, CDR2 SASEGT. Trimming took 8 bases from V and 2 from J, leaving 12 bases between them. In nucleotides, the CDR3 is TGTGCCAGCCACCGGGGCCTTCAAGAGACCCAGTACTTC. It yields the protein CASHRGLQETQYF.

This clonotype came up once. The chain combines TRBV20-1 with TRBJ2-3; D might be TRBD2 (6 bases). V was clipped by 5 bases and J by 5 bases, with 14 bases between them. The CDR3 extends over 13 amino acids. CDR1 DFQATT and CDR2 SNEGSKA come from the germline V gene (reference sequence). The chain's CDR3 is CSARPQAGDTQYF. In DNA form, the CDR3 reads TGCAGTGCTCGCCCCCAAGCGGGAGATACGCAGTATTTT.

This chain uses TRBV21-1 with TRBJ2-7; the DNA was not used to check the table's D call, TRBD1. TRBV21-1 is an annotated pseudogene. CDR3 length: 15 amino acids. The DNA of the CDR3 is TGTGCCAGCAGCACAACAGGGGATTTTTCCTACGAGCAGTACTTC. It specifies CASSTTGDFSYEQYF.

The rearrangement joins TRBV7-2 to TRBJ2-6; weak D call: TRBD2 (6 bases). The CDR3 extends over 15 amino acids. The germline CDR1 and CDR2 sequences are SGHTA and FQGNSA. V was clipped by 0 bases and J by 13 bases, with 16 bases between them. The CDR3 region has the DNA TGTGCCAGCAGCTTAGCATACGGGGGTCGCGTGGTCCTGACTTTC. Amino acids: CASSLAYGGRVVLTF.

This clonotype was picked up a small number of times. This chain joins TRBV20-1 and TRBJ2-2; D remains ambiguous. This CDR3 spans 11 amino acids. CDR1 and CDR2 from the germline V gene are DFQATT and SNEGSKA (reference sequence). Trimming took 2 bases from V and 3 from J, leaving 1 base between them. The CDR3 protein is CSARYTGELFF. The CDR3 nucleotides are TGCAGTGCTAGATACACCGGGGAGCTGTTTTTT.